What follows is one T cell receptor beta chain and its context. This receptor's antigen is unknown. No base qualities exist here, and no much larger clone lies one base off it. Other nucleotide sequences in the sample specify the same CDR3. Using the deep immunoSEQ assay, TCR CDR3 regions were amplified from genomic DNA by multiplex PCR. Extracted genomic DNA from each cell subset was distributed evenly across all wells of several immunoSEQ 96-well plates, and each plate was treated as a replicate. Each replicate PCR for unsorted PBMC received approximately 0.3 ug genomic DNA, equal to around 30,000 T cell genomes. Genomic DNA from unsorted PBMC was sequenced over ten immunoSEQ deep assay plates. Purified libraries were measured with a Qubit 3.0 fluorometer, size-checked on a Bioanalyzer 2100, and measured again with the KAPA Library Quantification kit. Every immunoSEQ 96-well plate was sequenced on a dedicated single-read 150-cycle Illumina NextSeq 550 flow cell. Regarding the original processing steps: The immunoSEQ output contained only junctional sequences without quality scores, so filtering could not match that applied to full-length reads. To assign V/J genes and CDR3, sequences were annotated using PyIR, a Python wrapper for IgBLAST v1.9, with IMGT germline references. Reads were removed for weak V/J assignments (E-value above 1e-6), missing CDR3, stop codons, out-of-frame junctions, or ambiguous translated residues. V3J clonotypes were defined as sequences sharing an identical inferred V gene, J gene, and CDR3 amino acid sequence. The percentage overlap between two repertoires was calculated by dividing the number of shared unique clonotypes by the size of the smaller repertoire. Richness of each repertoire was evaluated using RTK rarefaction, the Chao1 estimator, and Recon v2.1 estimates of unobserved clonotypes. TCRdb's version of the immuneACCESS table is confined to in-frame rearrangements and falls short of the full clone set. An unresolved V gene accounts for under half of the shortfall where checked; the remainder is of unknown origin. V, J and clone size derive from that table, while D and trimming were established from the DNA sequence. This sample holds 400,000 to 500,000 clones; about 82% were observed only once. About an eighth of the sample rests with the top ten.

Healthy HIV-negative adults with no recently reported acute infections or vaccinations were included as donors. Every donor was a Caucasian adult living in Nashville, Tennessee, USA. In the unsorted samples, tens of millions of PBMCs were counted, and genomic DNA was extracted using the QIAamp DNA Blood Mini kit. After blood collection by leukapheresis, PBMCs were isolated using Ficoll-Histopaque density gradient centrifugation and then cryopreserved in the vapor phase of liquid nitrogen. The data originate from a study of shared clonotypes between healthy human individuals (dated by TCRdb to 2018 to 2021). Regarding the complete study: The cohort included a few men and a couple of women between 18 and 49 years of age. To estimate repertoire size and how much clonotype sharing occurs between individuals, the study deeply sequenced the blood TCR repertoires of five healthy adults. Different laboratories and diverse techniques were used to prepare libraries and sequence TCR repertoires, to increase sequencing depth and limit assay-specific biases. Between about 0.8 and 9 billion PBMCs per donor were obtained by leukapheresis. Broader findings and caveats from the paper: Based on pairwise subsampling, the degree of clonotype sharing among donors was expected to be affected by sequencing depth. Sampling was limited to blood, and TCR repertoires in tissue likely differ from TCR repertoires in blood. Because the study included a small number of donors, the genetic and exposure-history diversity represented was limited.

The CDR3, cysteine through phenylalanine, is 15 amino acids long. Just the 45-base CDR3 DNA is kept, in frame starting at base 1. The germline V gene encodes CDR1 MNHEY and CDR2 SVGAGI. The V and J ends are trimmed by 0 bases and 0 bases, leaving 5 bases between them. The origin of this receptor is a woman between 35 and 50 years old in good health. Some clones in this sample may be carry-over from other donors' samples. Sequencing was performed on PBMCs. The chain uses TRBV6-5 and TRBJ1-4; D gene: possibly TRBD1, on 5 matching bases. The nucleotides are TGTGCCAGCAGTTACTCAGGGGCAACTAATGAAAAACTGTTTTTT. This codes for CASSYSGATNEKLFF.